A selection of T cell receptor beta chains follows, all from one sample in a study of blood T cell repertoires in COVID-19. Profiling relied on immunoSEQ multiplex PCR, and the TCRdb table lists in-frame clones only, not all of them. The top ten clones hold 3.5% to 4% of a sample with 100,000 to 150,000 clones, about 81% of them seen once. Sequencing was carried out using peripheral blood. The receptor set was obtained from a woman aged 45-59 years with acute or convalescent COVID-19. The CDR3 runs from the conserved cysteine through the conserved F or W. Where a row states a size, it is once, few, many or the class of an expanded clone; other rows omit it.

V gene	clone size	J gene	CDR3 protein
TRBV4-1	once	TRBJ2-7	CASSHPGQGGYEQYF
TRBV19	few	TRBJ1-3	CASGQTSGNTIYF
TRBV7-9	-	TRBJ1-1	CASRTGATEAFF
TRBV29-1	-	TRBJ2-3	CSVGYPFLRATDTQYF
TRBV18	-	TRBJ2-1	CASSRRDREANEQFF
TRBV7-2	-	TRBJ2-5	CASSFSGQETQYF
TRBV28	-	TRBJ2-7	CASSPGRNYEQYF
TRBV10-3	-	TRBJ2-7	CAISLYGYEQYF
TRBV5-4	-	TRBJ2-7	CASSFTGGPNEQYF
TRBV7-3	-	TRBJ1-6	CASSSSGQSNSPLHF
TRBV6-5	-	TRBJ1-2	CASPTGQGNGYTF
TRBV27	-	TRBJ2-3	CASSSGLTQYF
TRBV5-5	-	TRBJ1-5	CASSLMAASYQPQHF
TRBV5-6	once	TRBJ2-7	CASSAGTGGDNSYEQYF
TRBV6-5	-	TRBJ2-7	CASNSQATYEQYF
TRBV3-1/TRBV3-2	once	TRBJ1-3	CASSQVVFGSDNTIYF
TRBV2	-	TRBJ1-6	CASSESGGYSYNSPLHF